The 18 T cell receptor beta chains reported below all come from one sample, sequenced in a study of T cell repertoires in cytomegalovirus infection. These receptors' antigens are unknown. TCRdb used MiXCR to reprocess the reads, holding one entry per CDR3 protein. The sample has 50,000 to 65,000 distinct CDR3 sequences, around 20% seen once. The starting material was CD8+ T cells from cultured PBMCs, obtained from culture after CMV antigen stimulation. The receptors come from a human donor in good health (CMV status not recorded). Some clones in this sample may be carry-over from other donors' samples.

This chain joins TRBV9 and TRBJ1-6; D unclear. Trimming cost V 3 bases and J 5 bases, with 24 bases left between them. The V gene's germline CDR1 is SGDLS and CDR2 YYNGEE. This CDR3 region has 19 residues. The CDR3, as DNA: TGTGCCAGCAGCGATAAAATGGACGGAGCAGCATATAATAATTCACCCCTCCACTTT. It yields the protein CASSDKMDGAAYNNSPLHF.

V gene TRBV7-2 combines with J gene TRBJ1-2, with D tentatively TRBD1 (5 bases). V lost 7 bases and J lost 6, with 15 bases in between. The CDR3 totals 13 residues. The germline gives CDR1 SGHTA, CDR2 FQGNSA. Written as DNA, the CDR3 is TGTGCCAGCACCATCTGGGGGGATGATGGCTACACCTTC. Translating it yields CASTIWGDDGYTF.

This clonotype was counted only a few times. The chain joins TRBV6-6 to TRBJ1-1, with D maybe TRBD1 (6 bases). The CDR3 loop spans 14 amino acids. CDR1 MNHNY and CDR2 SVGAGI come from the germline V gene (reference sequence). Trimming stripped 4 bases from V and 2 bases from J, with 11 bases between. Written as DNA, the CDR3 is TGTGCCAGCAGTTTACAGGGTTTCAACACTGAAGCTTTCTTT. Its protein product is CASSLQGFNTEAFF.

In DNA form, the CDR3 reads TGTGCCAGCAGCTTCAGGGAGAGTGGGGCCAACGTCCTGACTTTC. Protein sequence: CASSFRESGANVLTF. The chain joins TRBV7-8 to TRBJ2-6, with D possibly called TRBD1 or TRBD2 (5 bases each). V lost 3 bases and J lost 3, with 9 bases in between. The germline V gene has CDR1 SGHVS and CDR2 FQNEAQ. CDR3 length: 15 amino acids.

This clonotype was picked up many times. This chain connects TRBV6-1 to TRBJ2-1; 7 bases are shared with TRBD2. Per germline, CDR1 MNHNS and CDR2 SASEGT. Trimming cost V 8 bases and J 6 bases; bases outside gene matches: 13. This CDR3 contains 15 residues. CDR3 amino acids: CASGGREAPGNEQFF. As DNA, the CDR3 is TGTGCCAGCGGTGGGAGGGAGGCGCCTGGCAATGAGCAGTTCTTC.

This clonotype was seen only a few times. The J gene is TRBJ2-1, the V gene TRBV7-8, with D possibly matching TRBD2 (5 bases). Germline V lookup: CDR1 SGHVS, CDR2 FQNEAQ. Between the trimmed V and J ends, which lost 5 bases and 5 bases, there was a span of 16 bases. CDR3 length: 15 amino acids. The DNA for the CDR3 is TGTGCCAGCAGCATAGGGAGACTGAGGGACAATGAGCAGTTCTTC. Protein: CASSIGRLRDNEQFF.

The V gene is TRBV4-3, the J gene TRBJ2-7; D may be TRBD1 (6 bases). Germline assignment: CDR1 LGHNA and CDR2 YSLEER. The CDR3 runs 13 residues. Trimming removed 0 bases from V and 3 bases from J, with 6 bases in between. CDR3 sequence (DNA): TGCGCCAGCAGCCAAGACAGGGGCTACGAGCAGTACTTC. The encoded protein is CASSQDRGYEQYF.

The J gene is TRBJ2-3, the V gene TRBV7-2; D is ambiguous. V lost 5 bases and J lost 0, with 9 bases in between. CDR1 is SGHTA, CDR2 FQGNSA, per germline. The CDR3 extends over 14 amino acids. The CDR3 DNA is TGTGCCAGCAGCGTCCCCACTAGCACAGATACGCAGTATTTT. The encoded protein is CASSVPTSTDTQYF.

Ten or more counts support this clonotype. The chain couples TRBV5-4 to TRBJ1-2; D is uncertain. Per the germline V gene, CDR1 is SGHNT and CDR2 is YYREEE (reference sequence). V was pared by 4 bases and J by 4 bases, with 20 bases between. There are 16 residues in the CDR3. The CDR3 nucleotides are TGTGCCAGCAGCCAGCTTGTTGGCAGCCAATTCTATGGCTACACCTTC. Its protein is CASSQLVGSQFYGYTF.

This clonotype occurred a few times. The V and J genes are TRBV7-9 and TRBJ1-5; 7 bases are shared with TRBD1. With V trimmed by 4 bases and J by 11 bases, 17 bases remained unmatched. The germline CDR1 and CDR2 sequences are SEHNR and FQNEAQ (reference sequence). This CDR3 region has 16 residues. The CDR3 nucleotides read TGTGCCAGCAGCTATTTAAGGACAGGCGTGATAGGGACCCAGCATTTT. Translation: CASSYLRTGVIGTQHF.

This clonotype was picked up a small number of times. The rearrangement uses TRBV27 and TRBJ2-7; D is unresolved. CDR3 size: 12 residues. The germline V gene has CDR1 MNHEY and CDR2 SMNVEV (reference sequence). V lost 8 bases and J lost 1, with 9 bases in between. The DNA for the CDR3 is TGTGCCAGCGGCGTAATATCCTACGAGCAGTACTTC. Its translation is CASGVISYEQYF.

A few counts support this clonotype. V gene TRBV7-2 combines with J gene TRBJ1-2; the D gene is possibly TRBD1 (6 bases). Trimming took 4 bases from V and 4 from J, leaving 10 bases between them. Germline-derived CDR1 and CDR2 are SGHTA and FQGNSA. The CDR3 is 13 amino acids. CDR3 residues: CASSSGQGYGYTF. CDR3 sequence (DNA): TGTGCCAGCAGCTCGGGACAAGGCTATGGCTACACCTTC.

This sequence joins TRBV6-2 or TRBV6-3 and TRBJ2-2; possible D gene TRBD2, 6 bases. Trimming took 5 bases from V and 1 from J, leaving 11 bases between them. Germline loops: CDR1 MNHEY, CDR2 SVGEGT. This CDR3 is 15 amino acids long. The CDR3 protein is CASSHRGLNTGELFF. CDR3 in DNA: TGTGCCAGCAGTCACCGGGGGTTGAACACCGGGGAGCTGTTTTTT.

This clonotype was counted between two and nine times. The rearrangement links TRBV7-9 to TRBJ1-2; maybe TRBD1 (5 bases). CDR1 is SEHNR, CDR2 FQNEAQ, per germline (reference sequence). Trimming stripped 4 bases from V and 7 bases from J, with 16 bases between. The CDR3 spans 14 residues. This chain's CDR3 is CASSSLKGNGGYTF. The CDR3 nucleotides are TGTGCCAGCAGCTCACTGAAGGGGAACGGTGGCTACACCTTC.

The rearrangement links TRBV9 to TRBJ2-1; D may be TRBD1 (5 bases). This CDR3 spans 14 amino acids. CDR1 and CDR2 (germline): SGDLS, YYNGEE. Trimming removed 2 bases from V and 5 bases from J, with 11 bases in between. In nucleotides, the CDR3 is TGTGCCAGCAGCGTGGCGGACAACCACAATGAGCAGTTCTTC. Amino acid sequence: CASSVADNHNEQFF.

This chain links TRBV7-2 with TRBJ2-5, with D uncertain. V lost 4 bases, J lost 2 bases, and 14 bases lay in between. Looked up from germline, CDR1 is SGHTA and CDR2 is FQGNSA. The CDR3 length is 15 residues. CDR3 nucleotides: TGTGCCAGCAGCTCAGCCCGGAGTAAACAAGAGACCCAGTACTTC. Its protein product is CASSSARSKQETQYF.

This clonotype was counted only a few times. The CDR3 coding sequence is TGTGCCAGCAGTTCGGACAGGGAAGCGACTGAAGCTTTCTTT. Its protein is CASSSDREATEAFF. The genes are TRBV28 and TRBJ1-1; 8 positions agree with TRBD1. CDR1 is MDHEN, CDR2 SYDVKM, per germline. The ends lost 4 bases at V and 5 bases at J; junction bases unmatched: 6. The CDR3 length is 14 residues.

The chain employs TRBV12-3 or TRBV12-4 and TRBJ2-1; 10 positions agree with TRBD2. V shed 3 bases, J shed 8 bases, and the junction held 4 bases outside the gene matches. There are 14 residues in the CDR3. Here the CDR3 reads CASSLSGRADEQFF. In DNA form, the CDR3 reads TGTGCCAGCAGTTTGAGCGGGAGGGCCGATGAGCAGTTCTTC.